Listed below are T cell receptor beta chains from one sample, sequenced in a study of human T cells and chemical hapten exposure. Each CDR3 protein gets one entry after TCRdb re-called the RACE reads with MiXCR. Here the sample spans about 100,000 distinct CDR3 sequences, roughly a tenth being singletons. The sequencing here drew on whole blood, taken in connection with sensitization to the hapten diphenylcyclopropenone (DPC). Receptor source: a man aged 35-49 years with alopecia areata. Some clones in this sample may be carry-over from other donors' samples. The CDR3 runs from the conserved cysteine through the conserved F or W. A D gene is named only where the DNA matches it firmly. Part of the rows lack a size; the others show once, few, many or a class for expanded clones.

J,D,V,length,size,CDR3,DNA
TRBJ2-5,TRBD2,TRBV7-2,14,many,CASSRLAGVETQYF,TGTGCCAGCAGCCGACTAGCGGGAGTAGAGACCCAGTACTTC
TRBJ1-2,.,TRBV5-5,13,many,CASSLDRRYGYTF,TGTGCCAGCAGCTTAGACAGAAGATATGGCTACACCTTC
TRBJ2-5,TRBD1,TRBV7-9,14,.,CASSRDRGLETQYF,TGTGCCAGCAGCCGGGACAGGGGGCTGGAGACCCAGTACTTC
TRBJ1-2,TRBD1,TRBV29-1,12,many,CSVAGQHYGYTF,TGCAGCGTTGCGGGACAGCACTATGGCTACACCTTC
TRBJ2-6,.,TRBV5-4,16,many,CASSLMSGAGANVLTF,TGTGCCAGCAGCTTGATGTCGGGAGCTGGGGCCAACGTCCTGACTTTC
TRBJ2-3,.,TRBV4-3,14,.,CASSQDRVSDTQYF,TGCGCCAGCAGCCAAGATCGCGTTTCAGATACGCAGTATTTT
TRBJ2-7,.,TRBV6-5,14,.,CASSPRQALKEQYF,TGTGCCAGCAGTCCCCGACAGGCTCTGAAAGAGCAGTACTTC
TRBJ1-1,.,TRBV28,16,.,CASSPSGPPRNTEAFF,TGTGCCAGCAGTCCATCCGGACCGCCGCGGAACACTGAAGCTTTCTTT
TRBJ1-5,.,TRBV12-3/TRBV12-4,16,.,CASNTEGGKPNQPQHF,TGTGCCAGCAATACGGAGGGTGGAAAACCCAATCAGCCCCAGCATTTT
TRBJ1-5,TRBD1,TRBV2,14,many,CASSQEQGNQPQHF,TGTGCCAGCAGTCAAGAACAGGGGAACCAGCCCCAGCATTTT
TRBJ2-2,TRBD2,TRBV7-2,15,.,CASSLERGGAGELFF,TGTGCCAGCAGCTTAGAGCGGGGAGGGGCCGGGGAGCTGTTTTTT
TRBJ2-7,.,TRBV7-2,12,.,CASSSYLYEQYF,TGTGCCAGCAGCTCGTACCTATACGAGCAGTACTTC
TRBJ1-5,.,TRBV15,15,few,CATSTRGGAGQPQHF,TGTGCCACCAGCACAAGAGGGGGAGCAGGTCAGCCCCAGCATTTT
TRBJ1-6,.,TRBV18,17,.,CASSPPPVSSYNSPLHF,TGTGCCAGCTCACCACCGCCAGTAAGCTCCTATAATTCACCCCTCCACTTT
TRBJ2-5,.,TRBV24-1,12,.,CATSKGGETQYF,TGTGCCACCAGTAAGGGGGGAGAGACCCAGTACTTC
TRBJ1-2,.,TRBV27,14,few,CASSFAGGLGGYTF,TGTGCCAGCAGTTTCGCGGGGGGGCTGGGTGGCTACACCTTC
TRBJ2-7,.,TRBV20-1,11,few,CSAKARGEQYF,TGCAGTGCTAAGGCCCGGGGCGAGCAGTACTTC
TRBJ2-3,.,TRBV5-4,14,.,CASSFRDGTDTQYF,TGTGCCAGCAGCTTTAGGGACGGCACAGATACGCAGTATTTT
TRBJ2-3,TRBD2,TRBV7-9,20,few,CASSLRWGTSGSSPPTTQYF,TGTGCCAGCAGCCTGAGGTGGGGGACTAGCGGGAGTTCTCCACCTACTACGCAGTATTTT
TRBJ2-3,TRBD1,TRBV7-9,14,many,CASSPGQGPDTQYF,TGTGCCAGCAGCCCCGGACAGGGGCCAGATACGCAGTATTTT
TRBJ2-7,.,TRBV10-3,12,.,CAISLGTYEQYF,TGTGCCATCAGTCTAGGTACCTACGAGCAGTACTTC
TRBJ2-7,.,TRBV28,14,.,CASSSGGSLYEQYF,TGTGCCAGCAGTTCAGGGGGGTCCCTCTACGAGCAGTACTTC
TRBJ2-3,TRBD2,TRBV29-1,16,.,CRVARTSGSSTDTQYF,TGCAGAGTTGCCAGGACTAGCGGGAGCTCCACAGATACGCAGTATTTT
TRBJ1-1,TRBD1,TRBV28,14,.,CASSLGQTNTEAFF,TGTGCCAGCAGTTTGGGACAGACGAACACTGAAGCTTTCTTT
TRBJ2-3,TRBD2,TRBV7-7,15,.,CASSLGREGTDTQYF,TGTGCTAGCAGCTTAGGTCGGGAGGGCACAGATACGCAGTATTTT
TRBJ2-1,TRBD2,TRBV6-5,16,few,CASSYRTSGPYNEQFF,TGTGCCAGCAGTTACCGGACTAGCGGGCCCTACAATGAGCAGTTCTTC
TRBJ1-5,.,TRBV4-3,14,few,CASSQDGGNQPQHF,TGCGCCAGCAGCCAAGATGGAGGGAATCAGCCCCAGCATTTT
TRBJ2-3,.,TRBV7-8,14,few,CASSLAGYTDTQYF,TGTGCCAGCAGCTTAGCCGGGTACACAGATACGCAGTATTTT
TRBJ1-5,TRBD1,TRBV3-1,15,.,CASSPSTGANQPQHF,TGTGCCAGCAGCCCATCGACAGGGGCGAATCAGCCCCAGCATTTT
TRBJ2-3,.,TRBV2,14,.,CASISARGADTQYF,TGTGCCAGCATCTCGGCCAGGGGAGCAGATACGCAGTATTTT
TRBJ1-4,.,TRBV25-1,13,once,CASRTDRFEELFF,TGTGCCAGCAGAACCGACAGGTTTGAAGAACTGTTTTTT